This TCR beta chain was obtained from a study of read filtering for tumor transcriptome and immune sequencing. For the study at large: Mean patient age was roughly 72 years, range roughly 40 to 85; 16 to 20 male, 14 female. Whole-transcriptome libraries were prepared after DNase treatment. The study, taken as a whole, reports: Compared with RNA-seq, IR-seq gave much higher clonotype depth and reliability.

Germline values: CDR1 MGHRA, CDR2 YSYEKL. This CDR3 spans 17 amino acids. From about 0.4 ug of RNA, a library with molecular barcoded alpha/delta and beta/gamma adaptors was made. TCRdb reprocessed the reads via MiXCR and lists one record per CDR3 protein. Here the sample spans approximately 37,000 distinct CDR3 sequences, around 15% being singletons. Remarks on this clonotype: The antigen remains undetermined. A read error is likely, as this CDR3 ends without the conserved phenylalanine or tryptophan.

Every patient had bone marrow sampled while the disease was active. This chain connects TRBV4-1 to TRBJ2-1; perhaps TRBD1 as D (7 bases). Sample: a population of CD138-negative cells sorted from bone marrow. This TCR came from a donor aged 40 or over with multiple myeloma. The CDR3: CASSPLVEGASSNEQFL. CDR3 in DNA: TGCGCCAGCAGCCCTCTCGTGGAGGGGGCCTCCTCCAATGAGCAGTTCCTC.